There are many counts of the clone carrying this T cell receptor (beta chain). The CDR3 length is 16 residues. Germline loops: CDR1 SGHNT, CDR2 YENEEA. Trimming at V came to 3 bases and at J to 2 bases, leaving 4 bases not matched to a gene. The method was immunoSEQ multiplex PCR; TCRdb's version includes in-frame clones alone and lacks a portion of them. This sample yields over 2 million clones, of which roughly 94% are seen a single time; 0.13% belongs to the top ten. This sample stems from a study of shared clonotypes between healthy human individuals. Sample: naive CD4+ T cells sorted from blood. Subset denoted: CD45RA+ positively selected. This TCR derives from a man aged 18 to 35 in good health. The gene calls are TRBV11-3 and TRBJ2-2; 9 positions match TRBD2. CDR3 bases: TGTGCCAGCAGCTTGGGTCTAGCGGGAAACACCGGGGAGCTGTTTTTT. The encoded protein is CASSLGLAGNTGELFF.